This TCR beta chain was documented in a study of T cells in Graves' hyperthyroidism and ophthalmopathy. Patients with uncontrolled infections, other autoimmune diseases, pregnancy or lactation were excluded. Diagnosing involved the use of clinical symptoms, serum thyroxine and TRAb, thyroid ultrasound and orbital computed tomography. Amplified TCR beta CDR3 regions derived from RNA transcripts. With the HTBI primer set, the TCR CDR3 went through a first round of RT-PCR. TCRdb called the multiplex PCR reads again in MiXCR, with one record for every CDR3 protein. The sample gives 300,000 to 450,000 distinct CDR3 sequences, more than 15% of which show up once; 25% to 30% is in the top ten. CDR1 is SNHLY and CDR2 is FYNNEI in the germline V gene. V was trimmed by 8 bases and J by 3 bases, leaving 8 bases between them. The CDR3 has 11 residues. Study results and limitations: The model forecast ophthalmopathy, anticipating it by a median around 6.4 months before onset.

This clonotype showed up many times. As yet, its antigen is unknown. The TCR sequence derives from a woman aged 18-29 years with Graves' hyperthyroidism that later progressed to Graves' ophthalmopathy. The sample was blood. This chain connects TRBV2 to TRBJ2-7, with unresolved D. The CDR3 sequence: CASQSYYEQYF. In DNA, the CDR3 is TGTGCCAGCCAGTCATACTACGAGCAGTACTTC. Looking up the rest from reference TRBV2 and TRBJ2-7 gives the full variable domain: EPEVTQTPSHQVTQMGQEVILRCVPISNHLYFYWYRQILGQKVEFLVSFYNNEISEKSEIFDDQFSVERPDGSNFTLKIRSTKLEDSAMYFCASQSYYEQYFGPGTRLTVT.